This T cell receptor beta chain came from a study of response to subunit inactivated influenza vaccine. General study results and limits: The study's authors posited that every seasonal influenza vaccination enlists few new T cells.

MiXCR, applied by TCRdb to the RT-PCR reads, yields one record per CDR3 protein. The top ten hold 35% to 40% of the sample, which has about 160,000 distinct CDR3 sequences, around 10% seen once. Comment on this clonotype: Its antigen remains unidentified.

Germline V gene lookup returns CDR1 MNHEY and CDR2 SVGAGI. This CDR3 has 14 amino acids. V lost 0 bases to trimming and J lost 6 bases, with 12 bases between them. This chain connects TRBV6-5 to TRBJ2-7, with D unclear. The sequencing here drew on CD8+ T cells sorted from PBMCs, taken roughly 24 months after vaccination. The clonotype originates from a man between 50 and 75 years old who received an inactivated influenza vaccine. The DNA of the CDR3 is TGTGCCAGCAGTTACTCGATAGGGCTTACCGAGCAGTACTTC. It encodes CASSYSIGLTEQYF.